This TCR beta chain was observed in a study of blood T cells in healthy people across ages. On the study more broadly: There was about one barcoded beta molecule captured by template switching per two T cells.

General study findings and limits: Estimated diversity that came from one million T cells was considered an underestimate.

Of note for this clonotype: Antigen: not known.

The CDR3 covers 11 residues. The germline CDR1 and CDR2 sequences are MDHEN and SYDVKM. The V and J ends lost 5 bases and 13 bases, in that order; junction bases with no gene match: 2. Primers used in a second PCR of roughly 6 to 12 cycles were a sample-barcoded 5' primer and a J-beta primer mix. TCRdb re-called the 5' RACE reads with MiXCR, one entry per CDR3 protein. Of about 730,000 distinct CDR3 sequences detected, 43% appear once; the ten largest clones hold roughly 20%. This clonotype was obtained from a woman aged 60-75 years in good health. The chain recombines TRBV28 with TRBJ1-6; the match to TRBD1 covers 7 bases. Specimen: blood. The CDR3 is CASSQGQPLHF. The DNA for the CDR3 is TGTGCCAGCAGTCAGGGACAGCCCCTCCACTTT. Using reference TRBV28 and TRBJ1-6 for the parts outside the CDR3, the full variable domain is DVKVTQSSRYLVKRTGEKVFLECVQDMDHENMFWYRQDPGLGLRLIYFSYDVKMKEKGDIPEGYSVSREKKERFSLILESASTNQTSMYLCASSQGQPLHFGNGTRLTVT.